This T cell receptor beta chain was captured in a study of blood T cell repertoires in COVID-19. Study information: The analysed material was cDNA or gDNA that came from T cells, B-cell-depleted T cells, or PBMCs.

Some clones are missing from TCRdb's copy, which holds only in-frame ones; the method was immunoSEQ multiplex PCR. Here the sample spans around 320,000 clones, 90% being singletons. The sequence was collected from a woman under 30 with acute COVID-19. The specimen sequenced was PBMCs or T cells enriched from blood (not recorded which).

The CDR3 nucleotides are TGTGCCAGCCGCGTGTGGTATGGCTACACCTTC. Translation: CASRVWYGYTF. The rearrangement uses TRBV13 and TRBJ1-2; D is ambiguous. This CDR3 comprises 11 residues. The V and J ends lost 8 bases and 5 bases respectively, with 9 bases between them. Germline lookup yields CDR1 PRHDT and CDR2 FYEKMQ (reference sequence).